These 27 T cell receptor beta chains were sequenced from one sample in a study of cytomegalovirus exposure and HLA in healthy donors. PCR employed 60 Vbeta and 13 Jbeta primers. Produced via immunoSEQ multiplex PCR; TCRdb's table is partial and in-frame only. The sample has about 120,000 clones, 77% seen once. Material: PBMCs. These receptor sequences come from a man in his forties or fifties in good health and CMV-seropositive.

This clone was observed at least ten times. The V gene is TRBV6-1, the J gene TRBJ2-7, with 8 bases aligning to TRBD1. This CDR3 region has 17 residues. CDR1 and CDR2 (germline): MNHNS, SASEGT. Trimming at V came to 3 bases and at J to 1 base, leaving 11 bases not matched to a gene. CDR3 protein: CASSDLGWTGRSYEQYF. The CDR3 DNA sequence: TGTGCCAGCAGTGACCTAGGGTGGACAGGGAGGTCCTACGAGCAGTACTTC.

This chain connects TRBV4-3 to TRBJ1-2; tentative D call: TRBD1 (6 bases). The CDR3 consists of 17 residues. Germline V gene sequence: CDR1 LGHNA, CDR2 YSLEER. The V end was cut by 0 bases, the J end by 0 bases, with 14 bases between. The CDR3 nucleotides read TGCGCCAGCAGCCAAGATCACGAGGGGGTAGCTAACTATGGCTACACCTTC. This codes for CASSQDHEGVANYGYTF.

J is TRBJ2-2 and V is TRBV4-2; TRBD1 agrees at 12 bases. This CDR3 is built from 18 residues. J was trimmed by 6 bases and V by 2 bases; bases with no gene match: 10. CDR1 and CDR2 (germline): LGHNA, YNFKEQ. The CDR3 nucleotides are TGTGCCAGCAGCCAACCTAGACCGGGACAGGGGGCCTCCGGGGAGCTGTTTTTT. Protein: CASSQPRPGQGASGELFF.

V is TRBV28 and J is TRBJ1-6, with a weak D call TRBD1 (6 bases). Germline V gene sequence: CDR1 MDHEN, CDR2 SYDVKM. This CDR3 has 14 amino acids. V dropped 7 bases and J dropped 10 bases, with 17 bases sitting between them. In DNA, the CDR3 is TGTGCCAGCAACCGAGGGGGTGTCGGGTCACCCCTCCACTTT. Its protein is CASNRGGVGSPLHF.

The chain carries TRBV6-1 and TRBJ1-1, with a possible D match to TRBD1 (5 bases). The germline V and J ends were trimmed by 6 bases and 6 bases, with 17 bases remaining between them. This CDR3 is built from 14 residues. Germline V lookup: CDR1 MNHNS, CDR2 SASEGT. The CDR3 nucleotides read TGTGCCAGCAGACTGGGAACAGGCTCCCCTGAAGCTTTCTTT. Its translation is CASRLGTGSPEAFF.

V is TRBV5-1 and J is TRBJ2-7, with 8 bases lining up with TRBD2. Trimming cost V 0 bases and J 4 bases; bases outside gene matches: 6. Germline CDR1 reads SGHRS; CDR2 reads YFSETQ. The CDR3 spans 15 residues. The CDR3 loop reads CASSLGSGGPYEQYF. CDR3 DNA: TGCGCCAGCAGCTTGGGTTCGGGGGGGCCTTACGAGCAGTACTTC.

The chain joins TRBV5-6 to TRBJ2-7; TRBD2 matches 9 bases. The CDR3 has 14 residues. Unmatched junction bases numbered 0, after V lost 0 bases and J lost 2 bases. Germline lookup yields CDR1 SGHDT and CDR2 YYEEEE. CDR3 DNA sequence: TGTGCCAGCAGCTTGGTAGCGGGGGCCTACGAGCAGTACTTC. Protein product: CASSLVAGAYEQYF.

This clone was detected only a few times. The germline gene is not matched at one end of the junction; a read error may be the cause. The V and J genes are TRBV7-7 and TRBJ2-5, with TRBD2 as a possible D gene (5 bases). This CDR3 region has 12 residues. Germline V gene sequence: CDR1 SSHAT, CDR2 FNYEAQ (reference sequence). CDR3 sequence (DNA): TGTGCTAGCAGCTTAGCGCACAGTCCTCAGTACTTC. Encoded protein: CASSLAHSPQYF.

V usage is TRBV10-3 and J usage is TRBJ1-2; perhaps TRBD1 as D (6 bases). Germline CDR1 is ENHRY and CDR2 is SYGVKD. V gave up 8 bases and J gave up 6 bases, with 19 bases separating them. The CDR3 is made up of 14 amino acids. This chain's CDR3 is CAIGKGSGGHGYTF. CDR3 nucleotide sequence: TGTGCCATCGGCAAGGGGTCGGGGGGCCATGGCTACACCTTC.

This clone turned up a few times. The genes are TRBV6-1 and TRBJ1-6, with 7 nucleotides matching TRBD1. Germline V CDR1 and CDR2: MNHNS, SASEGT. V shed 6 bases, J shed 10 bases, and the junction held 9 bases outside the gene matches. CDR3 length equals 14 residues. The CDR3 reads CASRETGRSSPLHF. The CDR3 DNA reads as TGTGCCAGCAGAGAGACAGGGAGGTCGTCACCCCTCCACTTT.

This clone appeared a single time. The chain combines TRBV7-2 with TRBJ2-4; D is possibly TRBD2 (6 bases). The germline gives CDR1 SGHTA, CDR2 FQGNSA. There are 15 residues in the CDR3. The ends were cut back, 2 bases at V and 6 bases at J, with 14 bases in the middle. The CDR3 bases are TGTGCCAGCAGCTTATTCGGGGTCGGGGGAAACATTCAGTACTTC. Encoded protein: CASSLFGVGGNIQYF.

The genes are TRBV15 and TRBJ2-2; D might be TRBD2 (5 bases). This CDR3 has 15 residues. V dropped 2 bases and J dropped 6 bases, with 13 bases sitting between them. Germline assignment: CDR1 LNHNV and CDR2 YYDKDF (reference sequence). This CDR3 is CATSRSQGSAGELFF. CDR3 bases: TGTGCCACCAGCAGATCTCAAGGTAGCGCCGGGGAGCTGTTTTTT. The variable domain in full, completed from reference TRBV15 and TRBJ2-2, reads DAMVIQNPRYQVTQFGKPVTLSCSQTLNHNVMYWYQQKSSQAPKLLFHYYDKDFNNEADTPDNFQSRRPNTSFCFLDIRSPGLGDTAMYLCATSRSQGSAGELFFGEGSRLTVL.

This clone has only one observation. This chain links TRBV19 with TRBJ2-1; D might be TRBD2 (6 bases). Trimming took off 3 bases at V and 6 bases at J, with 6 bases between the two ends. The CDR3 is 12 residues long. Germline loops: CDR1 LNHDA, CDR2 SQIVND (reference sequence). CDR3 nucleotides: TGTGCCAGTAGTATCGGGGGCAATGAGCAGTTCTTC. It specifies CASSIGGNEQFF.

The V and J genes are TRBV9 and TRBJ1-4; 10 bases agree with TRBD1. CDR3 length: 17 residues. After removal of 4 bases from V and 8 bases from J, the junction contained 14 bases not matched to a gene. Germline V gene data show CDR1 as SGDLS and CDR2 as YYNGEE. CDR3 sequence reads: CASSLTAGTGVGEKLFF. The CDR3 coding sequence is TGTGCCAGCAGCCTCACCGCCGGGACAGGGGTGGGGGAAAAACTGTTTTTT.

The rearrangement links TRBV6-4 to TRBJ1-1; 8 nucleotides line up with TRBD1. With V trimmed by 6 bases and J by 3 bases, 3 bases remained unmatched. The CDR3 spans 13 residues. Germline loops: CDR1 MRHNA, CDR2 SNTAGT. CDR3 amino acids: CASSRDRYTEAFF. The CDR3 nucleotides read TGTGCCAGCAGCCGGGACAGGTACACTGAAGCTTTCTTT.

This chain connects TRBV19 to TRBJ1-5; 11 bases align to TRBD1. This CDR3 is built from 14 residues. Germline V gene lookup returns CDR1 LNHDA and CDR2 SQIVND (reference sequence). V was clipped by 7 bases and J by 6 bases; unmatched bases: 5. CDR3 sequence reads: CASKGQGGIQPQHF. CDR3 bases: TGTGCCAGTAAGGGACAGGGGGGGATTCAGCCCCAGCATTTT. Complete variable domain (other parts from reference TRBV19 and TRBJ1-5): DGGITQSPKYLFRKEGQNVTLSCEQNLNHDAMYWYRQDPGQGLRLIYYSQIVNDFQKGDIAEGYSVSREKKESFPLTVTSAQKNPTAFYLCASKGQGGIQPQHFGDGTRLSIL.

CDR3 loop: CASSLVVGGGTEAFF. The CDR3 nucleotides read TGCGCCAGCAGCTTGGTGGTCGGTGGAGGCACTGAAGCTTTCTTT. This rearrangement joins TRBV5-1 to TRBJ1-1; no definite D call. This CDR3 spans 15 amino acids. V lost 0 bases and J 4 bases, leaving 13 bases between the germline ends. Germline loops: CDR1 SGHRS, CDR2 YFSETQ.

The chain recombines TRBV7-2 with TRBJ2-7; 7 bases align to TRBD1. V shed 5 bases, J shed 5 bases, and the junction held 9 bases outside the gene matches. The length of the CDR3 is 14 residues. In germline, CDR1 is SGHTA, CDR2 FQGNSA. This chain's CDR3 is CASSPWDSLNEQYF. The CDR3 DNA follows: TGTGCCAGCAGCCCCTGGGACAGTCTTAACGAGCAGTACTTC.

This chain connects TRBV7-2 to TRBJ2-1, with a tentative D call TRBD2 (5 bases). Germline values: CDR1 SGHTA, CDR2 FQGNSA. The CDR3 sequence is 14 residues long. Trimming shortened V by 3 bases and J by 7 bases, and 13 bases separated the two germline ends. In nucleotides, the CDR3 is TGTGCCAGCAGCTTCATTCTCATAGCGAATGAGCAGTTCTTC. The encoded protein is CASSFILIANEQFF.

The chain links TRBV9 to TRBJ2-1; 8 positions match TRBD2. V lost 3 bases, J lost 3 bases, and 11 bases stayed unmatched. This CDR3 is built from 17 residues. Germline-derived CDR1 and CDR2 are SGDLS and YYNGEE. CDR3 bases: TGTGCCAGCAGCGAGCCCCGGTCGGGGGGGCTCTACAATGAGCAGTTCTTC. This encodes CASSEPRSGGLYNEQFF.

This chain links TRBV5-1 with TRBJ2-7; 7 bases agree with TRBD1. Looked up from germline, CDR1 is SGHRS and CDR2 is YFSETQ. This CDR3 has 13 amino acids. V was clipped by 4 bases and J by 4 bases; unmatched bases: 5. The CDR3 DNA reads as TGCGCCAGCAGCCCGGGACAGCCTTACGAGCAGTACTTC. Its translation: CASSPGQPYEQYF.

This clone has just one count. V is TRBV10-3 and J is TRBJ2-7; D perhaps matches TRBD1 (6 bases). Trimming pared 4 bases from V and 6 bases from J, leaving 25 bases between. This CDR3 has 17 residues. CDR1 and CDR2 from the germline V gene are ENHRY and SYGVKD. The CDR3 DNA reads TGTGCCATCAGTGGGACCCGAGGCAGGGGCCTTCCGATCGAGCAGTACTTC. Translating gives CAISGTRGRGLPIEQYF.

The J gene is TRBJ1-5, the V gene TRBV18; D is undetermined. The CDR3 contains 14 residues. Germline-derived CDR1 and CDR2 are KGHSH and LQKENI. Trimming shortened V by 3 bases and J by 0 bases, and 6 bases separated the two germline ends. The DNA for the CDR3 is TGTGCCAGCTCACCGACACTTAGCAATCAGCCCCAGCATTTT. The encoded protein is CASSPTLSNQPQHF.

The chain carries TRBV5-1 and TRBJ2-5; TRBD1 aligns across 8 bases. Germline V gene lookup returns CDR1 SGHRS and CDR2 YFSETQ. The CDR3 consists of 14 residues. V shed 4 bases and J 10 bases; nucleotides not matched to a gene: 12. Written as DNA, the CDR3 is TGCGCCAGCAGCCTCTCGACAGGGGATGATGTCCAGTACTTC. Translating gives CASSLSTGDDVQYF.

Only a few counts were recorded for this clone. V is TRBV7-9 and J is TRBJ1-2; possibly TRBD1 for D (6 bases). Germline V lookup: CDR1 SEHNR, CDR2 FQNEAQ (reference sequence). The CDR3 sequence is 16 residues long. V was pared by 5 bases and J by 4 bases, with 20 bases between. The CDR3 coding sequence is TGTGCCAGCAGCCCCCGGGGGGGCACTAATATCTATGGCTACACCTTC. Its protein product is CASSPRGGTNIYGYTF.

The gene calls are TRBV6-5 and TRBJ2-7; the match to TRBD1 covers 8 bases. CDR1 and CDR2 from the germline V gene are MNHEY and SVGAGI. The CDR3 length is 16 residues. Trimming took 1 base from V and 1 from J; bases not matched to a gene: 6. CDR3 in amino acids: CASSYLNRGNSYEQYF. DNA of the CDR3: TGTGCCAGCAGTTACTTGAACAGGGGGAATTCCTACGAGCAGTACTTC.

About this clone: At one end, the junction sequence differs from germline, possibly due to a read error. This chain uses TRBV29-1 with TRBJ2-3; weak D call: TRBD1 (5 bases). The length of the CDR3 is 10 residues. The germline V gene encodes CDR1 SQVTM and CDR2 ANQGSEA. CDR3: CSVETGGVNF. The CDR3, as DNA: TGCAGCGTTGAAACAGGCGGCGTGAATTTT.